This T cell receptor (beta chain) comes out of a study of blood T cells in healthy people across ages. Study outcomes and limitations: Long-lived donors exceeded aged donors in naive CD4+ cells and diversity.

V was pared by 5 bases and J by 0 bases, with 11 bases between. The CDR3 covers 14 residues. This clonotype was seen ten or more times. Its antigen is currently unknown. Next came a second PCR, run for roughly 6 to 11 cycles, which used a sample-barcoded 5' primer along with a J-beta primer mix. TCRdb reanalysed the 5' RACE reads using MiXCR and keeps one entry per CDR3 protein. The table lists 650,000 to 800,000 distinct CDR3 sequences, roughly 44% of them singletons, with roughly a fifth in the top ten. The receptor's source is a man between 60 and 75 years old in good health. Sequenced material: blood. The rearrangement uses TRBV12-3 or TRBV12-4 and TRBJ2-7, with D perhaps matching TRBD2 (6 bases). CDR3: CASSRSGLSYEQYF. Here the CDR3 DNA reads TGTGCCAGCAGTAGATCGGGACTCTCCTACGAGCAGTACTTC.